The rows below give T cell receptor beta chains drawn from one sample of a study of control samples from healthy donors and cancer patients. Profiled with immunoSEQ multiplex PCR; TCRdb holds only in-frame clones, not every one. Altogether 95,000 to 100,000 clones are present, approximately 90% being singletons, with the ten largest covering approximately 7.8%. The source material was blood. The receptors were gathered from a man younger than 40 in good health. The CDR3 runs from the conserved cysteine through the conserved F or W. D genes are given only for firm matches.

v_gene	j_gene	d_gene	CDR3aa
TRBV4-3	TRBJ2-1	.	CASSQTKTNYNEQFF
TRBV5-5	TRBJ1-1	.	CASSLALGTTEAFF
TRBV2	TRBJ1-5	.	CASSEALRQPQHF
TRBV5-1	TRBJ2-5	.	CASSPNPTSGETQYF
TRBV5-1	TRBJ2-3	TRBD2	CASSPRTSGGTGTDTQYF
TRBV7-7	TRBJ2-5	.	CASSLRLHGGETQYF
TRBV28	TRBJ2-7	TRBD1	CATSTGSYEQYF
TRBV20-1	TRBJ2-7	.	CSARDGQQQYF
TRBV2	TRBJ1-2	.	CASRDTGGGAYGYTF
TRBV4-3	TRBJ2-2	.	CASSHGASNTGELFF
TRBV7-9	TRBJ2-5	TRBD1	CASSQNRGETQYF
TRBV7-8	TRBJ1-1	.	CASSPPPWVHGTEAFF
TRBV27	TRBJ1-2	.	CASSSERGAGYTF
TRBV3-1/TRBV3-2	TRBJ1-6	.	CASSLGRTNSPLHF
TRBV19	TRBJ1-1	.	CASSIRQAVNTEAFF
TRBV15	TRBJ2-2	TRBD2	CATSRDAGGLFGELFF
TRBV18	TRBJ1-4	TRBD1	CASSPGQGGEKLFF
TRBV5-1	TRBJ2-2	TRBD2	CASSLVAGDTGELFF
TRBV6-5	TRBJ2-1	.	CASLSVRNEQFF
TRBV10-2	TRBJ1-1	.	CASSESWLAAGMNTEAFF
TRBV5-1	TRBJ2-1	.	CASRPLRGAGDEQFF
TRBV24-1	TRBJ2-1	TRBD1	CATGKLGQGDNEQFF
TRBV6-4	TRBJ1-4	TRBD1	CASRATGGTLFF
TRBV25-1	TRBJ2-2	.	CASSEAGAMNTGELFF
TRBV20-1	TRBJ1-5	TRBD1	CSASKTGAFWGNQPQHF
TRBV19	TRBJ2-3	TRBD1	CASSIRTGFSDTQYF
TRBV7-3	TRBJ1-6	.	CASSLSGGNSPLHF
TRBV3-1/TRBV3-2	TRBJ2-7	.	CASSQAWAGSYEQYF
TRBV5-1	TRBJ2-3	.	CASSLGAGGSTDTQYF
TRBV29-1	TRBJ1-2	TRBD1	CSGATRDSQHYGYTF
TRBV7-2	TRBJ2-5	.	CASSPGQYWETQYF
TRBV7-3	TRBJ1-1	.	CASSSDMNTEAFF
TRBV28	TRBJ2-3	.	CASSQTGSGLSTDTQYF
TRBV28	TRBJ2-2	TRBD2	CASSPTVGEGSANTGELFF
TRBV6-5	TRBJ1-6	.	CASTIVGVGSPLHF